The present TCR beta chain was sequenced within a study of T cell repertoires in cytomegalovirus infection (dated by TCRdb to between 2018 and 2021). Turning to the overall study: Recently identified HLA-C-restricted CMV epitopes, whose presentation resists viral immunomodulation, were targeted by peptide stimulations together with well-studied HLA-B-restricted epitopes. Donor HLA type was relevant to the analysis, because carriage of CMV infection together with the matching HLA type was indicated by public TCR beta signatures. Overall study outcomes, separate from this receptor: In both this cohort and an independent cohort of some 350 donors, the cumulative frequency of public TCR beta family members distinguished carriers of CMV infection plus the relevant HLA type. The ex vivo response was dominated by HLA-C-restricted CMV-specific TCR beta clonotypes, which also provided the single most frequent clonotype in two of eight donors.

The germline V and J ends show losses of 3 bases and 3 bases respectively, and no gene match explains 13 bases of the junction. The germline V gene gives CDR1 as SGDLS and CDR2 as YYNGEE. The CDR3, cysteine through phenylalanine, is 18 amino acids long. Only the CDR3 part of the read is kept: 54 bases, read in frame from the first base. A remark on this clonotype: The antigen it binds to is not known. Nothing much larger sits one base from this clone, and base qualities are not available.

The treatment or condition label, as the study defines it: in vitro stimulation with specific CMV peptide epitopes to enrich CMV-specific T cells. These reads were obtained on an Illumina HiSeq 1500. Using fastp trimming at Q25 and MiXCR clonotype assembly, TCRdb reanalyzed the public sequencing data and kept in-frame beta chains. Rows are combined by CDR3 protein, so each entry shows the most common genes and DNA. Across this sample there are about 920,000 distinct CDR3 sequences, with about 33% seen only once. The ten largest make up 13% of the sample. The chain is assembled from TRBV9 and TRBJ2-2; 8 bases in between match TRBD1. The source was cultured CD8+ T cells from PBMCs, collected from culture after CMV antigen stimulation. The TCR sequence derives from a human donor in good health (CMV status not recorded). Some clones in this sample may be carry-over from other donors' samples. The CDR3 region has the sequence CASSGHFEGQGDTGELFF. The sequence in DNA is TGTGCCAGCAGCGGCCACTTTGAAGGACAGGGTGACACCGGGGAGCTGTTTTTT.